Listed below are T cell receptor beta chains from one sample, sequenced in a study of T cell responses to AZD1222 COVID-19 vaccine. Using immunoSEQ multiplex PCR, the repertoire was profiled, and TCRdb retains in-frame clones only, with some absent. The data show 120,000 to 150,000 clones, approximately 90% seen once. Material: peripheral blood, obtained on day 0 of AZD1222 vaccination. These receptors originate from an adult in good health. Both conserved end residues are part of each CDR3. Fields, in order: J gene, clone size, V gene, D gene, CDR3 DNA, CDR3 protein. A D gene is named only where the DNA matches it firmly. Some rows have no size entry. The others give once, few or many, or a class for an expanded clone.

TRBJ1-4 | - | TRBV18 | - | TGTGCCAGCTCACCACCGGGGCTTTCGGACGAAAAACTGTTTTTT | CASSPPGLSDEKLFF
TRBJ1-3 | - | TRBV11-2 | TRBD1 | TGTGCCAGCAGCGTAGACAGGGGGGAGAACACCATATATTTT | CASSVDRGENTIYF
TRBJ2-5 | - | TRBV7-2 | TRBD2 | TGTGCCAGCAGCCCTAGACTAGCGGGGTTCCAAGAGACCCAGTACTTC | CASSPRLAGFQETQYF
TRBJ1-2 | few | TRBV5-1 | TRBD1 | TGCGCCAGCAGCTTGGAAACAGGGGGCATTGGAGGCTACACCTTC | CASSLETGGIGGYTF
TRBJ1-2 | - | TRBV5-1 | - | TGCGCCAGCAGCTTGTTGGGGACCTATGGCTACACCTTC | CASSLLGTYGYTF
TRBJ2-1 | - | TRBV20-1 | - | TGCAGTGCTAGAGACTACAATGAGCAGTTCTTC | CSARDYNEQFF
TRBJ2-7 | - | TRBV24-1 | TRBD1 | TGTGCCACCAGTGATTATGGGGGGACAGGGGACGCCGAGCAGTACTTC | CATSDYGGTGDAEQYF
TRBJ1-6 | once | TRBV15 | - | TGTGCCACCAGCACTACGGTAGACAGTAATTCACCCCTCCACTTT | CATSTTVDSNSPLHF
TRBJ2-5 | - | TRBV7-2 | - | TGTGCCAGCAGCTTACAGGGCGGAAAAGAGACCCAGTACTTC | CASSLQGGKETQYF
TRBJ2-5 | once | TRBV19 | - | TGTGCCAGTAGTATTTTTTCGGGAGAGACCCAGTACTTC | CASSIFSGETQYF
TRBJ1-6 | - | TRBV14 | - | TGTGCCAGCAGCCTCCTTCCACTTTCACCCCTCCACTTT | CASSLLPLSPLHF
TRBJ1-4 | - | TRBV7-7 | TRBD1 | TGTGCCAGCAGCCCTGGACAGGCAACTAATGAAAAACTGTTTTTT | CASSPGQATNEKLFF
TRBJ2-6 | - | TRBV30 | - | TGTGCCTGGAGTCCAGGGGCAGGGGGGGCCAACGTCCTGACTTTC | CAWSPGAGGANVLTF
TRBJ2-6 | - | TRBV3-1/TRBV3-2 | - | TGTGCCAGCAGCCCCGAAACCCCGGGGGTCTCCGGGGCCAACGTCCTGACTTTC | CASSPETPGVSGANVLTF
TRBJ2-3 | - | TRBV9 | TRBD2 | TGTGCCAGCAGCGTAGATACGGGGGGAGGGCCTACAGATACGCAGTATTTT | CASSVDTGGGPTDTQYF
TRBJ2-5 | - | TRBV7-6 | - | TGTGCCAGCAGCAGGCGGCCCCAAGAGACCCAGTACTTC | CASSRRPQETQYF
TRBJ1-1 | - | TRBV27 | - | TGTGCCAGCAGTTTCCTGGGGACTGAAGCTTTCTTT | CASSFLGTEAFF
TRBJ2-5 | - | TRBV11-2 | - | TGTGCCAGCAGCTTAGGCCCGACGCGTACCCAGTACTTC | CASSLGPTRTQYF
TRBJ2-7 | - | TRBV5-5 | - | TGTGCCAGCACGGAAATCCCGCCTTACTACGAGCAGTACTTC | CASTEIPPYYEQYF
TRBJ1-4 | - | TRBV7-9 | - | TGTGCCAGCGGGCAGACAGCAACTAATGAAAAACTGTTTTTT | CASGQTATNEKLFF